This TCR beta chain was recorded in a study of spatial heterogeneity in lung cancer (dated by TCRdb to the late 2010s). In the study overall: Beta-chain transcripts were consistently detected in greater numbers than alpha-chain transcripts, which likely reflected higher beta-chain transcript abundance. Both alpha and beta chains were TCR-sequenced in approximately 200 tumor regions, fewer than 80 matched nontumor lung samples and 45 to 60 PBMC samples obtained at surgery. Nonsynonymous mutation counts, determined by whole-exome sequencing of tumor tissue, were related to features of the TCR repertoire. In the raw uncorrected reads, each unique combination of TCR and UMI appeared on average more than ten times. The study quantitatively compared TCR alpha and beta repertoires across multiple tumor regions, matched nontumor lung and blood in non-small cell lung cancer. What the work shows at the level of the full study, not this receptor alone: Ubiquitous expanded tumor TCRs showed up in blood more often at tumor resection than at routine follow-up. Additional single-cell paired TCR alpha and beta sequencing was considered necessary to confirm, at a functional level, the hypothesis that regional TCRs recognize regional mutations.

Library creation used 5' RACE. The sample was run on a NextSeq 500. In the TCR library protocol, a unique molecular identifier was attached to each TCR cDNA molecule so that PCR and sequencing errors could be corrected. Processing in the source paper ran as follows. TCR identification, UMI-based error correction and CDR3 extraction were performed with Decombinator tools. TCRs above a frequency of 2 per 1,000, corresponding to the top 1% of the tumor frequency distribution, were defined as expanded. Rényi diversity was computed with the R vegan package after subsampling each repertoire 100 times to 5,000 TCRs. To build CDR3 similarity networks, amino acid triplet string-kernel similarity was used, and CDR3s were connected when their pairwise similarity was above 0.82. TCRdb reworked the public reads: Q25 trimming with fastp, MiXCR clone assembly, productive beta chains retained. Duplicate CDR3 protein sequences are folded into a single record with the most common DNA and genes. The V and J calls, along with clone size, are taken from TCRdb and not from the paper's own processing. For this sample the table gives 22,000 or so distinct CDR3 sequences, of which about 4.6% were detected only once. The ten top clones hold about a third of the sample.

V gives up 10 bases and J gives up 5 bases, and the segment between their germline ends measures 23 bases. The CDR3 spans 15 residues, from the cysteine through the phenylalanine. The only DNA kept is the CDR3, 45 bases in frame from the first base. This clonotype was seen only a few times. No antigen is known for it. Within one base of it there is no much larger clone, and no base qualities were kept. The sample's time point, from its label and the paper: sample taken at primary tumor resection. For TCR sequencing, whole RNA was extracted from tumor and nontumor lung tissue, or from cryopreserved PBMC samples, and no cell sorting was done. Donors were 72 patients with early-stage, untreated non-small cell lung cancer from the lung TRACERx cohort. Only patients for whom sufficient RNA was available from at least two tumor regions were selected for TCR sequencing.

This specimen was PBMCs, taken at surgery. The sequence is built from TRBV12-3 or TRBV12-4 and TRBJ1-2, and perhaps TRBD1 as D gene, on 5 matching bases. This sequence originates from a male donor with early-stage non-small cell lung cancer. The CDR3 protein is CATLSDQGWIYGYTF. The sequenced DNA: TGTGCCACTCTTTCCGACCAGGGCTGGATATATGGCTACACCTTC.